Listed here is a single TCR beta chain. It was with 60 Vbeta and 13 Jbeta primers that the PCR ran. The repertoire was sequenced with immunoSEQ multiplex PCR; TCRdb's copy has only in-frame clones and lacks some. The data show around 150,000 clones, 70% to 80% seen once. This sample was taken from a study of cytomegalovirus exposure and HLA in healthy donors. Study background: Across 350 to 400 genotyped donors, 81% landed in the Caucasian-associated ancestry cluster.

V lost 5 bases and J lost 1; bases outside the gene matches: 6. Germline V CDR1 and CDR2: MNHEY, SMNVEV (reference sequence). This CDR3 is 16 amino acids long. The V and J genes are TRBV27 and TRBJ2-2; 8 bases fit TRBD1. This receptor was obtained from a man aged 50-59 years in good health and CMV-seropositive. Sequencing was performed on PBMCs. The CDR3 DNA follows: TGTGCCAGCAGTATCCACAGGGGGTTGAACACCGGGGAGCTGTTTTTT. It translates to CASSIHRGLNTGELFF.